The rows below give T cell receptor beta chains drawn from one sample of a study of T cells in Graves' hyperthyroidism and ophthalmopathy. TCRdb passed the multiplex PCR reads through MiXCR, listing each CDR3 protein once. The table lists approximately 600,000 distinct CDR3 sequences, less than 25% of them singletons. The source material was blood. These receptors all come from a man aged 25-40 years with Graves' ophthalmopathy. CDR3s include the opening cysteine and the closing phenylalanine or tryptophan. D genes are given only for firm matches. A clone size is listed for some rows: how often the clone was seen (once, few, many), or a class if it is expanded.

D: TRBD2
size: few
V: TRBV15
J: TRBJ2-5
CDR3: CATSRPSTSGETQYF
DNA: TGTGCCACCAGCAGACCGTCGACTAGCGGGGAGACCCAGTACTTC

D: .
size: .
V: TRBV6-4
J: TRBJ2-2
CDR3: CASTSRAGELFF
DNA: TGTGCCAGCACGAGTCGAGCCGGGGAGCTGTTTTTT

D: TRBD1
size: many
V: TRBV12-3/TRBV12-4
J: TRBJ2-2
CDR3: CASSTLLTGTANTGELFF
DNA: TGTGCCAGCAGTACCCTCCTTACCGGGACAGCGAACACCGGGGAGCTGTTTTTT

D: TRBD1
size: .
V: TRBV6-5
J: TRBJ1-1
CDR3: CASSYGGQEPEAFF
DNA: TGTGCCAGCAGTTACGGGGGACAGGAACCTGAAGCTTTCTTT

D: .
size: .
V: TRBV12-3/TRBV12-4
J: TRBJ2-3
CDR3: CASSPRRQQSTDTQYF
DNA: TGTGCCAGCAGCCCAAGAAGACAGCAAAGCACAGATACGCAGTATTTT

D: .
size: few
V: TRBV5-1
J: TRBJ2-2
CDR3: CASSSEGGYGELFF
DNA: TGCGCCAGCAGCTCGGAGGGGGGATACGGGGAGCTGTTTTTT

D: TRBD1
size: .
V: TRBV28
J: TRBJ1-2
CDR3: CASNSGTGGGYTF
DNA: TGTGCCAGCAATTCCGGGACAGGGGGTGGCTACACCTTC

D: TRBD2
size: few
V: TRBV28
J: TRBJ2-2
CDR3: CASSSGGLAGGPNTGELFF
DNA: TGTGCCAGCAGTTCCGGGGGACTAGCGGGAGGGCCGAACACCGGGGAGCTGTTTTTT

D: .
size: few
V: TRBV5-4
J: TRBJ2-7
CDR3: CASSLLPSGEYEQYF
DNA: TGTGCCAGCAGCTTGTTGCCTAGTGGGGAATACGAGCAGTACTTC

D: .
size: many
V: TRBV2
J: TRBJ2-7
CDR3: CASSSREYEQYF
DNA: TGTGCCAGCAGTTCACGGGAATACGAGCAGTACTTC

D: .
size: many
V: TRBV12-3/TRBV12-4
J: TRBJ1-1
CDR3: CASSPWGADTEAFF
DNA: TGTGCCAGCAGTCCTTGGGGGGCCGACACTGAAGCTTTCTTT

D: TRBD2
size: many
V: TRBV11-2
J: TRBJ2-3
CDR3: CASSLARGRVEDTQYF
DNA: TGTGCCAGCAGCCTGGCGAGAGGGAGGGTGGAGGATACGCAGTATTTT